This T cell receptor (beta chain) was identified during a study of shared clonotypes between healthy human individuals. Turning to this clone: Its cognate antigen is unknown.

Germline values: CDR1 MNHEY, CDR2 SMNVEV (reference sequence). V lost 2 bases to trimming and J lost 4 bases, with 14 bases between them. CDR3 length equals 15 residues. Study-wide results and limits: Sampling involved blood alone; tissue repertoires likely differ.

Produced via immunoSEQ multiplex PCR; TCRdb's table is partial and in-frame only. The sample lists some 1,900,000 clones, approximately 95% seen once, with 1% to 1.5% in the top ten. Positive CCR7 selection of CD45RO-negative cells yielded the naive CD8 cells, and terminally differentiated effector memory CD45RA+ cells were excluded. Caucasian adults residing in Nashville, Tennessee made up all the donors. V is TRBV27 and J is TRBJ1-2; D may be TRBD1 (5 bases). Sequencing was performed on naive CD8+ T cells sorted from blood. The clonotype comes from a man aged 18 to 29 in good health. This CDR3 reads CASSLGRGYSYGYTF. As DNA, the CDR3 is TGTGCCAGCAGTTTAGGGCGGGGGTACAGCTATGGCTACACCTTC.